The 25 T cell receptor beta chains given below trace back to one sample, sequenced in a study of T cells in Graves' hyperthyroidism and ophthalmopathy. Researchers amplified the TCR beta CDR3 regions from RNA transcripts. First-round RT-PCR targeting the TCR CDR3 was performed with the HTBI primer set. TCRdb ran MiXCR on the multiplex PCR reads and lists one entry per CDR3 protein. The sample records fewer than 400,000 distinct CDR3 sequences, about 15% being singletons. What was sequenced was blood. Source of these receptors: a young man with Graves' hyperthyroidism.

CDR3 region: CASSRTITNTEAFF. The CDR3, as DNA: TGCGCCAGCAGCAGAACAATAACGAACACTGAAGCTTTCTTT. The rearrangement links TRBV5-1 to TRBJ1-1; D gene unclear. Germline V gene sequence: CDR1 SGHRS, CDR2 YFSETQ. The germline V and J ends were trimmed by 4 bases and 1 base, with 11 bases remaining between them. CDR3 length: 14 amino acids.

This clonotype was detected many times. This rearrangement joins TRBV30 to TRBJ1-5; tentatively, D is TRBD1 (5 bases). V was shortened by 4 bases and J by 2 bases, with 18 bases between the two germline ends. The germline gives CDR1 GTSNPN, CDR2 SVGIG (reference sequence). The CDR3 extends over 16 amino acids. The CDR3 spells CAWTRMGGGGNQPQHF. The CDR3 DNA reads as TGTGCCTGGACCAGAATGGGGGGGGGTGGCAATCAGCCCCAGCATTTT.

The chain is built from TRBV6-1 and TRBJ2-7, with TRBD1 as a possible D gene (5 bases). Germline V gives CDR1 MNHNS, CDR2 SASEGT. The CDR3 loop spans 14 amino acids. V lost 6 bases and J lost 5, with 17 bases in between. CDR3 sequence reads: CASRQPVGAHEQYF. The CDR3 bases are TGTGCCAGCAGACAGCCCGTAGGGGCCCACGAGCAGTACTTC.

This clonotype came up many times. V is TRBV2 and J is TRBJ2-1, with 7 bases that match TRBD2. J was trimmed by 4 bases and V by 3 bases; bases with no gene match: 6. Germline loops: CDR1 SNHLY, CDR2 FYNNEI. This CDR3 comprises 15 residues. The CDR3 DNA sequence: TGTGCCAGCAGTGATCCTAGCGGAAAATACAATGAGCAGTTCTTC. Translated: CASSDPSGKYNEQFF.

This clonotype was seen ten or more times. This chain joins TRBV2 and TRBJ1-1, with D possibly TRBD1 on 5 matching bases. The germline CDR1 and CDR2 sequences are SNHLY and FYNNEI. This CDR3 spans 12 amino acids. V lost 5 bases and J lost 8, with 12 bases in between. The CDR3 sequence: CASSLRTPEAFF. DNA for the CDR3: TGTGCCAGCAGTCTGAGGACACCCGAAGCTTTCTTT. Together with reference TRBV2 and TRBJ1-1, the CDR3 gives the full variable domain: EPEVTQTPSHQVTQMGQEVILRCVPISNHLYFYWYRQILGQKVEFLVSFYNNEISEKSEIFDDQFSVERPDGSNFTLKIRSTKLEDSAMYFCASSLRTPEAFFGQGTRLTVV.

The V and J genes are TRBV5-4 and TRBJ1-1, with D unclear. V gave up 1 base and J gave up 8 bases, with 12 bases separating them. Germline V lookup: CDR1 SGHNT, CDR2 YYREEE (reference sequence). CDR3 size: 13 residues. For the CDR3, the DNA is TGTGCCAGCAGCTTGAAACGAGGGCCCGAAGCTTTCTTT. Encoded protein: CASSLKRGPEAFF.

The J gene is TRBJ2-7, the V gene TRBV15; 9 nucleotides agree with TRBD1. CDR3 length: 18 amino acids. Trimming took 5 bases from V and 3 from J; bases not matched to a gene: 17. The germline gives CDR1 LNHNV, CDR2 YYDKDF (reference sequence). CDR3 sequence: CATSGGQGFGIAHYEQYF. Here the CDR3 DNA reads TGTGCCACCAGCGGAGGACAGGGGTTCGGCATAGCCCACTACGAGCAGTACTTC.

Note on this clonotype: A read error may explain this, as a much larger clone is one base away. Written as DNA, the CDR3 is TGCAGTGCTGGAGATACGAACACTGAAGCTTTCTTT. Its translation: CSAGDTNTEAFF. V gene TRBV20-1 combines with J gene TRBJ1-1; D unclear. The CDR3 length is 12 residues. Germline V gene data show CDR1 as DFQATT and CDR2 as SNEGSKA (reference sequence).

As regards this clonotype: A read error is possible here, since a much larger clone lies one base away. The DNA for the CDR3 is TGCGCCAGCAGTGACCTCCAGGGAGAGGAGCAGTACTTC. Translation gives CASSDLQGEEQYF. This chain links TRBV10-1 with TRBJ2-7; D tentatively reads TRBD1 or TRBD2 (5 bases each). From germline, CDR1 is WNHNN and CDR2 SYGVQD (reference sequence). The CDR3 totals 13 residues. V was clipped by 3 bases and J by 7 bases, with 13 bases between them.

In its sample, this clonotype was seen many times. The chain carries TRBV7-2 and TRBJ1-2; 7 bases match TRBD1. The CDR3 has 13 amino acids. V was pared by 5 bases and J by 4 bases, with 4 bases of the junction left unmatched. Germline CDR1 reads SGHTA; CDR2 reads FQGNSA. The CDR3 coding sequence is TGTGCCAGCAGCCCGACAGGGCCCTATGGCTACACCTTC. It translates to CASSPTGPYGYTF.

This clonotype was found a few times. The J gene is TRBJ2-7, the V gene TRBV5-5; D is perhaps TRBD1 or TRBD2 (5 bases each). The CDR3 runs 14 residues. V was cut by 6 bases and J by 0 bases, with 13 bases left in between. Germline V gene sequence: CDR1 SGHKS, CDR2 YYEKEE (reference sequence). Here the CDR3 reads CASIRDGSSYEQYF. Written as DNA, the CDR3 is TGTGCCAGCATTCGGGACGGCAGCTCCTACGAGCAGTACTTC.

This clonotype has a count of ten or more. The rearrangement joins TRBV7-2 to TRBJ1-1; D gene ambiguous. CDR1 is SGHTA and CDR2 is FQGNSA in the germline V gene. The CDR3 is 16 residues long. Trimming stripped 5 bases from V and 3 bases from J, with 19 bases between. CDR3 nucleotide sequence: TGTGCCAGCAGCCCCGGACTAACTCCCGAGCACACTGAAGCTTTCTTT. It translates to CASSPGLTPEHTEAFF.

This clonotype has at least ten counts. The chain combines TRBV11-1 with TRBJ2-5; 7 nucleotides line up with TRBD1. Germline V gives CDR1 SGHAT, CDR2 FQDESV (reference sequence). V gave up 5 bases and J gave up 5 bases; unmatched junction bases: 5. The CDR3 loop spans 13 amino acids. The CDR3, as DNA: TGTGCCAGCAGCCTCCGACAGGGCGAGACCCAGTACTTC. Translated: CASSLRQGETQYF.

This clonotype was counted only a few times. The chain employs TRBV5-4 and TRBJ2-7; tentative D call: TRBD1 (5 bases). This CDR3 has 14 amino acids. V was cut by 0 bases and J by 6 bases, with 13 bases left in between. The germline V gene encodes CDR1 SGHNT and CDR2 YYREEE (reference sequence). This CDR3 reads CASSLAQGFGEQYF. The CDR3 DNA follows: TGTGCCAGCAGCTTGGCCCAGGGTTTCGGCGAGCAGTACTTC.

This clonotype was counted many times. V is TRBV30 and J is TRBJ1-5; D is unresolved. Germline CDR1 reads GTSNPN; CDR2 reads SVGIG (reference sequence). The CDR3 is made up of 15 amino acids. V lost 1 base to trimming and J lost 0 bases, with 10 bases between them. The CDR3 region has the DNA TGTGCCTGGAGTGATTGGGGAGTTAGCAATCAGCCCCAGCATTTT. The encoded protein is CAWSDWGVSNQPQHF.

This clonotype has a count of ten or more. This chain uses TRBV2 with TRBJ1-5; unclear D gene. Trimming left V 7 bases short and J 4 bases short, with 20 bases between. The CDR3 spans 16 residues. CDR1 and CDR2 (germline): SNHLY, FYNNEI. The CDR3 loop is CASISPPGGENQPQHF. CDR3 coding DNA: TGTGCCAGCATATCACCCCCCGGTGGGGAAAATCAGCCCCAGCATTTT.

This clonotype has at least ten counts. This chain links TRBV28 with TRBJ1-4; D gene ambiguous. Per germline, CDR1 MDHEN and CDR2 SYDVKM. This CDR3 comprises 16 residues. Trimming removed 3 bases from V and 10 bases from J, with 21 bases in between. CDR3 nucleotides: TGTGCCAGCAGTTTCCGTCCGAGACCGGAACGTGGAAAACTGTTTTTT. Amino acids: CASSFRPRPERGKLFF.

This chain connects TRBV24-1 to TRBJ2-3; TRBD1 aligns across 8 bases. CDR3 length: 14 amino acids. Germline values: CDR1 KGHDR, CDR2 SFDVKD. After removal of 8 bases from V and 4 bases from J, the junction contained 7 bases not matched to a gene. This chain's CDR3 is CATMRTGIPDTQYF. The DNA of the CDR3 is TGTGCCACCATGAGGACAGGGATACCAGATACGCAGTATTTT.

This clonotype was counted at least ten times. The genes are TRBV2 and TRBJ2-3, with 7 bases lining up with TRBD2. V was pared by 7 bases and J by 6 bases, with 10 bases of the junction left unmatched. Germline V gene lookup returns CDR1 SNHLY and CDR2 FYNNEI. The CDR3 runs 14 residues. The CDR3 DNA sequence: TGTGCCAGCATTGCGGGAGAGACACGGGATACGCAGTATTTT. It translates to CASIAGETRDTQYF.

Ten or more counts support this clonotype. The CDR3: CASSLTIAAREVGNTIYF. CDR3 DNA sequence: TGTGCCAGCAGTTTAACAATCGCTGCCAGGGAGGTGGGAAACACCATATATTTT. The rearrangement uses TRBV28 and TRBJ1-3; a possible D gene is TRBD1 (5 bases). Looked up from germline, CDR1 is MDHEN and CDR2 is SYDVKM. The V end lost 2 bases, the J end lost 4 bases, and 21 bases lay between the germline ends. The CDR3 is 18 amino acids.

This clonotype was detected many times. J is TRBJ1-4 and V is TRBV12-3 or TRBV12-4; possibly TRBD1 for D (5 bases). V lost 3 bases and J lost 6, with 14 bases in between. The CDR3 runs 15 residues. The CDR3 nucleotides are TGTGCCAGCAGTTTGGAACAGGTCGGGGATGAAAAACTGTTTTTT. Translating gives CASSLEQVGDEKLFF.

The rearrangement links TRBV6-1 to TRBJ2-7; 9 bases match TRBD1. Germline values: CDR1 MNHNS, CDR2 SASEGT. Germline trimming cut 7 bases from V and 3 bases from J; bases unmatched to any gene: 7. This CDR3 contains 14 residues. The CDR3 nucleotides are TGTGCCAGCATGGGACAGGGCAGCATCTACGAGCAGTACTTC. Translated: CASMGQGSIYEQYF.

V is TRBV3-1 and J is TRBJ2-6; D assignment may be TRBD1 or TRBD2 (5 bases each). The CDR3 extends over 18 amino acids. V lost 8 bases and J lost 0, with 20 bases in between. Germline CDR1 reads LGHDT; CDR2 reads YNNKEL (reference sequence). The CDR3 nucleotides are TGTGCCAGCGAGGGGTTGGGCAGGTCAGGCTCTGGGGCCAACGTCCTGACTTTC. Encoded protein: CASEGLGRSGSGANVLTF.

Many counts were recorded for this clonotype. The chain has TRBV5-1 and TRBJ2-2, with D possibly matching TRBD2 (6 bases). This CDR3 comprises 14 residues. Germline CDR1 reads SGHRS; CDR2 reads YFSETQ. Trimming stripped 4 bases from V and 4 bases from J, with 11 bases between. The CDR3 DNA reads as TGCGCCAGCAGCCGGAGGGAGAGCACCGGGGAGCTGTTTTTT. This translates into CASSRRESTGELFF.

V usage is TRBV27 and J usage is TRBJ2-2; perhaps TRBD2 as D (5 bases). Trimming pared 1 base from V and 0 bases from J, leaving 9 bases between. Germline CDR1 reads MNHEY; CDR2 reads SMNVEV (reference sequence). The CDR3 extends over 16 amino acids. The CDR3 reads CASSLYGGSNTGELFF. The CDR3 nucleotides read TGTGCCAGCAGTTTATACGGCGGGTCGAACACCGGGGAGCTGTTTTTT.